These 9 T cell receptor beta chains were all obtained from the same sample, sequenced in a study of shared clonotypes between healthy human individuals. The assay was immunoSEQ multiplex PCR, and TCRdb's table has in-frame clones only and misses some. The data show under 1,100,000 clones, with more than 60% seen just once and over 1.3% held by the top ten. The sample taken for sequencing was memory CD4+ T cells sorted from blood. The sample's subset: CD45RA-negative fraction. The receptors were sampled from a young man in good health.

This clone was counted only a few times. V is TRBV2 and J is TRBJ2-7, with TRBD1 matching 11 bases. The CDR3 length is 15 residues. Germline values: CDR1 SNHLY, CDR2 FYNNEI. V was clipped by 7 bases and J by 5 bases; unmatched bases: 10. DNA of the CDR3: TGTGCCAGCATCCCCCCGGGACAGGGGGATCACGAGCAGTACTTC. Amino acids: CASIPPGQGDHEQYF.

This chain uses TRBV18 with TRBJ1-3; D gene ambiguous. The germline V gene has CDR1 KGHSH and CDR2 LQKENI. V lost 3 bases, J lost 1 base, and 4 bases lay in between. The CDR3 extends over 13 amino acids. The chain's CDR3 is CASSPFSGNTIYF. The CDR3 nucleotides are TGTGCCAGCTCACCCTTTTCTGGAAACACCATATATTTT.

The chain combines TRBV30 with TRBJ2-1; 8 bases fit TRBD1. Germline CDR1 reads GTSNPN; CDR2 reads SVGIG (reference sequence). The CDR3 runs 12 residues. J lost 6 bases, V lost 4 bases, and 2 bases had no gene match. CDR3: CAWKQGGNEQFF. CDR3 nucleotides: TGTGCCTGGAAACAGGGGGGCAATGAGCAGTTCTTC.

The rearrangement links TRBV6-1 to TRBJ2-2, with D perhaps given as TRBD1 or TRBD2 (5 bases each). The CDR3 loop spans 15 amino acids. Per the germline V gene, CDR1 is MNHNS and CDR2 is SASEGT. The V end lost 7 bases, the J end lost 1 base, and 13 bases lay between the germline ends. The CDR3 is CASIWGIWNTGELFF. CDR3 DNA sequence: TGTGCCAGCATCTGGGGGATCTGGAACACCGGGGAGCTGTTTTTT.

This clone was counted only a few times. The chain combines TRBV28 with TRBJ1-2; 12 positions match TRBD1. The CDR3 length is 15 residues. Germline CDR1 and CDR2: MDHEN and SYDVKM. Germline trimming cut 2 bases from V and 7 bases from J; bases unmatched to any gene: 5. DNA for the CDR3: TGTGCCAGCAGTTTAGGAGGGACAGGGGGCTTTGGCTACACCTTC. Translation: CASSLGGTGGFGYTF.

This clone has at least ten counts. The same CDR3 also results from other DNA sequences found in this sample. The chain employs TRBV29-1 and TRBJ1-5, with D perhaps TRBD1 (5 bases). Per germline, CDR1 SQVTM and CDR2 ANQGSEA. The length of the CDR3 is 13 residues. V shed 4 bases and J shed 6 bases, with 13 bases lying between them. CDR3 region: CSVVSGGGQPQHF. In DNA, the CDR3 is TGCAGCGTTGTCTCCGGGGGAGGTCAGCCCCAGCATTTT.

This clone turned up a few times. Relative to the germline gene, one junction end is altered; a read error may explain this. Here the CDR3 reads CASNLGRGSGQGAAYEQYF. The CDR3 bases are TGCGCCAGCAACTTGGGGAGGGGCTCGGGACAGGGGGCCGCCTACGAGCAGTACTTC. The chain joins TRBV5-1 to TRBJ2-7, with 12 bases aligning to TRBD1. This CDR3 comprises 19 residues. Per germline, CDR1 SGHRS and CDR2 YFSETQ.

This clone came up a few times. The chain couples TRBV7-2 to TRBJ1-2, with 8 positions matching TRBD1. Germline values: CDR1 SGHTA, CDR2 FQGNSA. Trimming cost V 5 bases and J 5 bases; bases outside gene matches: 7. The CDR3 consists of 14 residues. CDR3 DNA sequence: TGTGCCAGCAGCCTACGACAGGGGTCGTATGGCTACACCTTC. Translating it yields CASSLRQGSYGYTF.

This chain uses TRBV5-1 with TRBJ1-4; D is perhaps TRBD1 (6 bases). The CDR3 totals 15 residues. Between the trimmed V and J ends, which lost 2 bases and 3 bases, there was a span of 11 bases. Germline V gene data show CDR1 as SGHRS and CDR2 as YFSETQ. The CDR3 here is CASSLQGGANEKLFF. CDR3 coding DNA: TGCGCCAGCAGCTTACAGGGAGGCGCTAATGAAAAACTGTTTTTT.